A single sample is the source of the 13 T cell receptor beta chains below, sequenced in a study of Graves' ophthalmopathy and Graves' hyperthyroidism. Amplified TCR beta CDR3 regions were obtained using RNA transcripts as template. An initial RT-PCR round employing HTBI primers preceded a second-round multiplex PCR. TCRdb used MiXCR to reprocess the multiplex PCR reads, holding one entry per CDR3 protein. The sample consists of 35,000 to 50,000 distinct CDR3 sequences, approximately 46% of them appearing once. Sequencing was carried out using peripheral blood. The source is an adult woman with stable Graves' hyperthyroidism.

The chain combines TRBV29-1 with TRBJ1-3, with unresolved D. From germline, CDR1 is SQVTM and CDR2 ANQGSEA. V lost 6 bases to trimming and J lost 4 bases, with 10 bases between them. The CDR3 is made up of 12 amino acids. CDR3 in amino acids: CSVGFTGNTIYF. The CDR3 DNA follows: TGCAGCGTGGGATTTACAGGAAACACCATATATTTT. Based on the CDR3 plus reference TRBV29-1 and TRBJ1-3, the full variable domain is SAVISQKPSRDICQRGTSLTIQCQVDSQVTMMFWYRQQPGQSLTLIATANQGSEATYESGFVIDKFPISRPNLTFSTLTVSNMSPEDSSIYLCSVGFTGNTIYFGEGSWLTVV.

In DNA, the CDR3 is TGTGCCACCCGGGAGCTATCGAGGCTAGCGTCAAGCTCCTACAATGAGCAGTTCTTC. Translating it yields CATRELSRLASSSYNEQFF. This chain links TRBV10-3 with TRBJ2-1; TRBD2 might be the D (6 bases). With 10 bases removed from V and 0 bases from J, the gap between germline ends came to 28 bases. Germline CDR1 ENHRY, CDR2 SYGVKD. The CDR3 runs 19 residues.

This chain links TRBV13 with TRBJ2-7; TRBD1 aligns across 10 bases. Germline lookup yields CDR1 PRHDT and CDR2 FYEKMQ (reference sequence). V dropped 8 bases and J dropped 4; count of bases not matched to a gene: 8. This CDR3 is 14 amino acids long. Here the CDR3 DNA reads TGTGCCAGCCCCGCCGGGACAGGGGCATACGAGCAGTACTTC. Protein product: CASPAGTGAYEQYF.

CDR3 sequence (DNA): TGCAGCGTTGCGGGGGGTGCGGGAGCAGGAGAGACCCAGTACTTC. Amino acids: CSVAGGAGAGETQYF. The chain joins TRBV29-1 to TRBJ2-5; 7 positions agree with TRBD2. The CDR3 spans 15 residues. From germline, CDR1 is SQVTM and CDR2 ANQGSEA. V was pared by 4 bases and J by 4 bases, with 12 bases of the junction left unmatched.

The V gene is TRBV5-1, the J gene TRBJ1-1; a possible D gene is TRBD1 (5 bases). Trimming took 4 bases from V and 10 from J, leaving 20 bases between them. The germline V gene has CDR1 SGHRS and CDR2 YFSETQ. The CDR3 runs to 14 residues. The CDR3 here is CASSLSTVNTGAFF. The DNA for the CDR3 is TGCGCCAGCAGCCTCTCGACAGTGAACACCGGAGCTTTCTTT.

There are many counts of this clonotype. This chain uses TRBV6-1 with TRBJ1-2; a weak D match, TRBD1 (5 bases). The germline CDR1 and CDR2 sequences are MNHNS and SASEGT. With 10 bases removed from V and 6 bases from J, the gap between germline ends came to 12 bases. This CDR3 has 11 residues. CDR3 in DNA: TGTGCCACCCAGCAAGGGGATGGCTACACCTTC. This encodes CATQQGDGYTF.

Worth noting for this clonotype: A much larger clone differs from this one at a single base, so this may be a read error. This rearrangement joins TRBV10-3 to TRBJ1-2; 8 bases map to TRBD1. The CDR3 is 15 amino acids. Germline CDR1 reads ENHRY; CDR2 reads SYGVKD. V dropped 11 bases and J dropped 4; count of bases not matched to a gene: 15. The CDR3 bases are TGTGCCGCCCAAACAGGGGGGGGCCCGCTCTATGGCTACACCTTC. Its protein product is CAAQTGGGPLYGYTF.

The V gene is TRBV7-2, the J gene TRBJ1-2, with 10 bases identical to TRBD1. This CDR3 spans 15 amino acids. J gave up 2 bases and V 5 bases, and 5 bases lay outside the gene matches. Germline loops: CDR1 SGHTA, CDR2 FQGNSA. CDR3 residues: CASSPPGQGNYGYTF. The CDR3, as DNA: TGTGCCAGCAGCCCACCGGGACAGGGGAACTATGGCTACACCTTC. Variable domain in full (rest from reference TRBV7-2 and TRBJ1-2): GAGVSQSPSNKVTEKGKDVELRCDPISGHTALYWYRQSLGQGLEFLIYFQGNSAPDKSGLPSDRFSAERTGGSVSTLTIQRTQQEDSAVYLCASSPPGQGNYGYTFGSGTRLTVV.

This chain links TRBV20-1 with TRBJ1-1; 7 nucleotides align to TRBD1. Germline values: CDR1 DFQATT, CDR2 SNEGSKA (reference sequence). After removal of 8 bases from V and 2 bases from J, the junction contained 5 bases not matched to a gene. The CDR3 runs 12 residues. CDR3 sequence (DNA): TGCAGTCCCCAGGGGGAAAACACTGAAGCTTTCTTT. Residues: CSPQGENTEAFF.

This clonotype was recorded a few times. V usage is TRBV7-9 and J usage is TRBJ2-5; possibly TRBD2 for D (5 bases). Germline CDR1 SEHNR, CDR2 FQNEAQ (reference sequence). The CDR3 contains 16 residues. The germline V and J ends were trimmed by 5 bases and 2 bases, with 18 bases remaining between them. In nucleotides, the CDR3 is TGTGCCAGCAGCACATCCCGGGCGGGCAATCAAGAGACCCAGTACTTC. Translation: CASSTSRAGNQETQYF.

This clonotype was detected many times. This clone may be a read error of a much larger clone one base away. V usage is TRBV9 and J usage is TRBJ2-7; 8 nucleotides line up with TRBD2. V gave up 3 bases and J gave up 3 bases; unmatched junction bases: 8. CDR1 is SGDLS and CDR2 is YYNGEE in the germline V gene. The CDR3 spans 15 residues. The CDR3 nucleotides read TGTGCCAGCAGCGCAGGGGTTAGCGGGAACTACGAGCAGTACTTC. Its translation: CASSAGVSGNYEQYF.

The V and J genes are TRBV15 and TRBJ2-5; 8 bases are a match to TRBD2. This CDR3 comprises 13 residues. V gave up 1 base and J gave up 9 bases; unmatched junction bases: 4. Germline V gene data show CDR1 as LNHNV and CDR2 as YYDKDF (reference sequence). The CDR3 region is CATSRAGGEAQYF. CDR3 nucleotides: TGTGCCACCAGCAGAGCGGGAGGGGAGGCCCAGTACTTC.

In its sample, this clonotype is medium-sized. The chain employs TRBV2 and TRBJ1-2; D not certain. This CDR3 spans 11 amino acids. The ends were cut back, 6 bases at V and 2 bases at J, with 4 bases in the middle. Germline loops: CDR1 SNHLY, CDR2 FYNNEI. DNA for the CDR3: TGTGCCAGCAGCGAGAACTATGGCTACACCTTC. It is translated as CASSENYGYTF.